A selection of T cell receptor beta chains follows, all from one sample in a study of blood T cell repertoires in COVID-19. Some clones are missing from TCRdb's copy, which holds only in-frame ones; the method was immunoSEQ multiplex PCR. The table shows over 150,000 clones, with 75% to 85% occurring only once. The specimen sequenced was PBMCs or T cells enriched from blood (not recorded which). The receptors come from a woman aged 60 to 75 who had recovered from COVID-19. Each CDR3 is given with its conserved first and last residue. D genes are given only for firm matches. Not every row has a clone size; where given, it reads once, few, many or a size class.

d_gene	v_gene	abundance	j_gene	CDR3nt	CDR3aa
TRBD2	TRBV4-1	NA	TRBJ2-1	TGCGCCAGCAGCCAAGACGGAGCGGGGGGGGGCGAATACAATGAGCAGTTCTTC	CASSQDGAGGGEYNEQFF
TRBD1	TRBV6-6	NA	TRBJ1-5	TGTGCCAGCGGCGAGGGACAGACCAATCAGCCCCAGCATTTT	CASGEGQTNQPQHF
TRBD1	TRBV10-3	NA	TRBJ2-2	TGTGCCATCAGTGAGTCCGACAGGGACACCGGGGAGCTGTTTTTT	CAISESDRDTGELFF
NA	TRBV4-1	NA	TRBJ1-6	TGCGCCAGCAGCCAAGAGGGGGGGGGAGATTCACCCCTCCACTTT	CASSQEGGGDSPLHF
NA	TRBV7-8	NA	TRBJ1-5	TGTGCCAGCAGCTTAAAATCCTCGTGGCAGGCAAGCAATCAGCCCCAGCATTTT	CASSLKSSWQASNQPQHF
NA	TRBV18	NA	TRBJ1-1	TGTGCCAGCTCACTTATACCGGACACTGAAGCTTTCTTT	CASSLIPDTEAFF
NA	TRBV7-2	NA	TRBJ2-5	TGTGCCAGCAGCAACCGGGAGATTCAGGAGACCCAGTACTTC	CASSNREIQETQYF
NA	TRBV27	NA	TRBJ1-4	TGTGCCAGCAGTTTATCGGGGCTCACTAATGAAAAACTGTTTTTT	CASSLSGLTNEKLFF
NA	TRBV7-2	NA	TRBJ2-7	TGTGCCAGCAGCTTAGGCCCGGGTTCCTACGAGCAGTACTTC	CASSLGPGSYEQYF
NA	TRBV7-2	NA	TRBJ1-6	TGTGCCAGCAGCTTCGCCAGTAATTCACCCCTCCACTTT	CASSFASNSPLHF
TRBD2	TRBV5-5	once	TRBJ2-3	TGTGCCAGCAGCTTCCAGACTAGCGGGGGGAGGACAGATACGCAGTATTTT	CASSFQTSGGRTDTQYF
TRBD2	TRBV9	NA	TRBJ2-3	TGTGCCAGCAGCGTAGGAAGGACTAGCTTCCTAGGGCAGTATTTT	CASSVGRTSFLGQYF
NA	TRBV5-1	NA	TRBJ1-1	TGCGCCAGCAGCTCCGCTATATCCACTGAAGCTTTCTTT	CASSSAISTEAFF
NA	TRBV6-5	NA	TRBJ2-1	TGTGCCAGCGGAGACAATGAGCAGTTCTTC	CASGDNEQFF
TRBD1	TRBV19	NA	TRBJ1-1	TGTGCCAGTAGGGGACAGGGGGCGCAGGGTGAAGCTTTCTTT	CASRGQGAQGEAFF
NA	TRBV5-1	NA	TRBJ1-2	TGCGCCAGCAGCTTGGAATCCAGGGGTAACTATGGCTACACCTTC	CASSLESRGNYGYTF
NA	TRBV12-2	NA	TRBJ1-1	TGTGCAAGTCGCTTAGTGTTTATTTCGGGGGTTTGCCCTGAAGCTTTCTTT	CASRLVFISGVCPEAFF
NA	TRBV10-1	once	TRBJ1-4	TGCGCCAGCAGTGAGTCGAACAGTAATGAAAAACTGTTTTTT	CASSESNSNEKLFF
NA	TRBV7-2	NA	TRBJ2-1	TGTGCCAGCAGCCGGACCGGGACACCGGGTTACAATGAGCAGTTCTTC	CASSRTGTPGYNEQFF
NA	TRBV30	few	TRBJ1-1	TGTGCCTGGAGTAGGCCCCCCTCATCAGGAGCTTTCTTT	CAWSRPPSSGAFF
NA	TRBV30	NA	TRBJ2-7	TGTGCCTGGAGTGGAGGCGGCACCGCCTACGAGCAGTACTTC	CAWSGGGTAYEQYF
NA	TRBV19	NA	TRBJ1-3	TGTGCCAGTAGTAGGACGACGGGACTCTCTGGAAACACCATATATTTT	CASSRTTGLSGNTIYF
NA	TRBV4-1	NA	TRBJ1-2	TGCGCCAGCAGCCAAGATAATTGGGACTCTATCTATGGCTACACCTTC	CASSQDNWDSIYGYTF
TRBD1	TRBV20-1	NA	TRBJ2-3	TGCAGTGCTAGTACCCCAGGGGGCGGATCAGATACGCAGTATTTT	CSASTPGGGSDTQYF
NA	TRBV2	few	TRBJ1-6	TGTGCCAGCCCCTCCTCTAACAATTCACCCCTCCACTTT	CASPSSNNSPLHF
NA	TRBV5-6	NA	TRBJ2-7	TGTGCCAGCAGCTTGGTAGCTAGCAGCGAGCAGTACTTC	CASSLVASSEQYF
NA	TRBV5-4	NA	TRBJ2-3	TGTGCCAGCAGCTCTGTGGGGGGGGGCCTTCCAGATACGCAGTATTTT	CASSSVGGGLPDTQYF
TRBD1	TRBV5-1	NA	TRBJ1-6	TGCGCCAGCAGCTTGCGGACAGGGGGATCTAATAATTCACCCCTCCACTTT	CASSLRTGGSNNSPLHF
TRBD1	TRBV10-1	NA	TRBJ1-3	TGCGCCAGTAGGGCAGGGGGAGATCCTGGAAACACCATATATTTT	CASRAGGDPGNTIYF
TRBD1	TRBV28	NA	TRBJ1-1	TGTGCCAGCAGTTTTCGGGAGGGGGCAGCTGAAGCTTTCTTT	CASSFREGAAEAFF
TRBD1	TRBV9	once	TRBJ1-6	TGTGCCAGCAGCGTAGATCAGGGGGCAAGATCACCCCTCCACTTT	CASSVDQGARSPLHF
TRBD2	TRBV5-3	NA	TRBJ2-3	TGTGCCAGAAGCTTCCTAGCGGGGAGCGGGTCAGATACGCAGTATTTT	CARSFLAGSGSDTQYF
NA	TRBV6-5	NA	TRBJ2-7	TGTGCCAGCACAACTCCACCCTACGAGCAGTACTTC	CASTTPPYEQYF
NA	TRBV12-3/TRBV12-4	NA	TRBJ1-6	TGTGCCAGCAGTTTGCGTAATTCACCCCTCCACTTT	CASSLRNSPLHF
TRBD1	TRBV25-1	NA	TRBJ2-7	TGTGCCAGTAGGGACAGGGTCAGCTACGAGCAGTACTTC	CASRDRVSYEQYF
NA	TRBV6-1	NA	TRBJ1-6	TGTGCCAGCAGTGAATTGGCGGTTAATTCACCCCTCCACTTT	CASSELAVNSPLHF
NA	TRBV10-2	NA	TRBJ1-2	TGCGCCACTATGACAGGCAGACTAAGTTCTCCTGCCGGCTACACCTTC	CATMTGRLSSPAGYTF
NA	TRBV2	NA	TRBJ1-5	TGTGCCAGCAGTCCCCCAGATAGCAATCAGCCCCAGCATTTT	CASSPPDSNQPQHF
TRBD1	TRBV6-5	NA	TRBJ1-1	TGTGCCAGCAGCCAAGGACAGGGTGCTTTCTTT	CASSQGQGAFF
TRBD1	TRBV5-8	once	TRBJ1-1	TGTGCCAGCAGCTTGAGGCCCCAGGGGGCGAGGAACACTGAAGCTTTCTTT	CASSLRPQGARNTEAFF
NA	TRBV30	NA	TRBJ2-3	TGTGCCTGGGCACTAGTGGTAGGAGATACGCAGTATTTT	CAWALVVGDTQYF
TRBD1	TRBV2	NA	TRBJ1-1	TGTGCCAGCAGGAGAGGGGCAGGGGGGAACACTGAAGCTTTCTTT	CASRRGAGGNTEAFF
NA	TRBV7-2	once	TRBJ2-4	TGTGCCAGCAGCTTATGGAGGAACATTCAGTACTTC	CASSLWRNIQYF
TRBD2	TRBV27	NA	TRBJ2-7	TGTGCCAGCAGTTTATCGACGGGGGGTAGGGTCTACGAGCAGTACTTC	CASSLSTGGRVYEQYF
TRBD1	TRBV7-9	NA	TRBJ1-2	TGTGCCAGCAGCACCGGGACAGGGAACTATGGCTACACCTTC	CASSTGTGNYGYTF
TRBD1	TRBV2	NA	TRBJ1-5	TGTGCCAGCAGTGCAGGACAGGAACCTTATAGCAATCAGCCCCAGCATTTT	CASSAGQEPYSNQPQHF
TRBD1	TRBV13	NA	TRBJ1-1	TGTGCCAGCAGATTCTTGTTTAGGACAGGGGAGACTGAAGCTTTCTTT	CASRFLFRTGETEAFF
NA	TRBV5-1	NA	TRBJ1-2	TGCGCCAGCAGCCTCCCGACCGGGGACTATGGCTACACCTTC	CASSLPTGDYGYTF
NA	TRBV28	NA	TRBJ1-5	TGTGCCAGCAGTTCCCCAGGCAGGGTGGCTCAGCCCCAGCATTTT	CASSSPGRVAQPQHF
TRBD1	TRBV2	once	TRBJ1-3	TGTGCCAGCAGCTACGACAGGGGGAGCTCTGGAAACACCATATATTTT	CASSYDRGSSGNTIYF
NA	TRBV10-2	NA	TRBJ1-2	TGCGCCAGCAGTGAGTCCCCCAGGGTACAAGGCTACACCTTC	CASSESPRVQGYTF
TRBD1	TRBV2	NA	TRBJ1-1	TGTGCCAAGAAGCTCCAGGGGGCGGGGACTGAAGCTTTCTTT	CAKKLQGAGTEAFF
TRBD1	TRBV10-3	NA	TRBJ2-5	TGTGCCATCAGTGAACCGGGACAGTTGTACCAAGAGACCCAGTACTTC	CAISEPGQLYQETQYF
NA	TRBV28	NA	TRBJ1-5	TGTGCCAGCACTAACTTTGGGGGGGCAGCCCAGCATTTT	CASTNFGGAAQHF
TRBD1	TRBV5-1	NA	TRBJ2-3	TGCGCCAGCAGCCGGACAGGGATTGGAGATGGAGATACGCAGTATTTT	CASSRTGIGDGDTQYF
NA	TRBV28	NA	TRBJ2-3	TGTGCCAGCAGAGCGGAGGACAGACGCACAGATACGCAGTATTTT	CASRAEDRRTDTQYF
TRBD1	TRBV10-2	NA	TRBJ2-1	TGCGCCAGCCTAATAACAGGGGTGGCGGGTGAGCAGTTCTTC	CASLITGVAGEQFF
NA	TRBV15	NA	TRBJ1-3	TGTGCCACCAGTCAGGACATTAGCTCTGGAAACACCATATATTTT	CATSQDISSGNTIYF
NA	TRBV4-1	NA	TRBJ1-1	TGCGCCAGCAGCCCAATTGGAGGAGGGATCACTGAAGCTTTCTTT	CASSPIGGGITEAFF
NA	TRBV5-1	NA	TRBJ1-4	TGCGCCAGCAGCCGGACAGTGGATGAAAAACTGTTTTTT	CASSRTVDEKLFF